Reported below is one T cell receptor beta chain. The target antigen is unknown. The data belong to a study of cytomegalovirus exposure and HLA in healthy donors. Study conclusions and caveats: Immune exposure was documented only through CMV serostatus. A prior analysis recorded that most TCR beta V segments were productive about 87% or about 30% of the time. Later analysis placed DRB1 highest and HLA-C lowest in TCR association rates, which differed by HLA locus.

Between the trimmed V and J ends, which lost 11 bases and 0 bases, there was a span of 16 bases. Germline V gene sequence: CDR1 MNHEY, CDR2 SVGAGI. CDR3 length: 14 residues. The PCR employed 60 Vbeta primers together with 13 Jbeta primers. Profiling relied on immunoSEQ multiplex PCR, and the TCRdb table lists in-frame clones only, not all of them. The sample holds around 150,000 clones, around three fifths seen once. The rearrangement uses TRBV6-5 and TRBJ1-2; D gene unclear. The receptor comes from a woman aged 25 to 39 in good health and CMV-seropositive. The material sequenced was PBMCs. CDR3 residues: CAARPGDTNYGYTF. For the CDR3, the DNA is TGTGCCGCGCGGCCTGGCGATACTAACTATGGCTACACCTTC.